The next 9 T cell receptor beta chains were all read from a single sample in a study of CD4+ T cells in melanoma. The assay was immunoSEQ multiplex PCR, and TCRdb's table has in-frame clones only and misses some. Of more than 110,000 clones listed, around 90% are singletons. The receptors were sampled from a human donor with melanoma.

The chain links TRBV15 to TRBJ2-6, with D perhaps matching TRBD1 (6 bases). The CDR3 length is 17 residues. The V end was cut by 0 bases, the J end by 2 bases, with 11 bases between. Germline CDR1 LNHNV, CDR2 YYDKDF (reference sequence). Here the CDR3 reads CATSRDPYRAGANVLTF. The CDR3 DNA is TGTGCCACCAGCAGAGATCCCTACAGGGCTGGGGCCAACGTCCTGACTTTC.

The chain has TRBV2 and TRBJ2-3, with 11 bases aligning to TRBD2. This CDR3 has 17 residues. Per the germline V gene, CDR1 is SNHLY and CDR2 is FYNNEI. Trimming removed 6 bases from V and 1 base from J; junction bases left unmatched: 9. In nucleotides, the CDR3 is TGTGCCAGCAGCCCCCTAGCGGGGGGCGGAGGCACAGATACGCAGTATTTT. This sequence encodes CASSPLAGGGGTDTQYF.

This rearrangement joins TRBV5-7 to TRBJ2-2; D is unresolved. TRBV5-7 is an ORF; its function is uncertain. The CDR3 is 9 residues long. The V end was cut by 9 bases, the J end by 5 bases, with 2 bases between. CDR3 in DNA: TGTGCCACAACCGGGGAGCTGTTTTTT. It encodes CATTGELFF.

Here the CDR3 reads CASSFSMHAAEYNEQFF. Written as DNA, the CDR3 is TGCGCCAGCAGCTTTAGTATGCATGCCGCCGAATACAATGAGCAGTTCTTC. J is TRBJ2-1 and V is TRBV5-1; D remains ambiguous. The CDR3 covers 17 residues. In germline, CDR1 is SGHRS, CDR2 YFSETQ. V shed 2 bases and J shed 4 bases, with 19 bases lying between them.

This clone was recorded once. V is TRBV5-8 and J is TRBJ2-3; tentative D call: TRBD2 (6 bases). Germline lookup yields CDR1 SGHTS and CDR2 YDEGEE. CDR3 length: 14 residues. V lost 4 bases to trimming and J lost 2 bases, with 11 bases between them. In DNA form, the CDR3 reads TGTGCCAGCAGCAGAGCGGGTTCCACAGATACGCAGTATTTT. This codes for CASSRAGSTDTQYF.

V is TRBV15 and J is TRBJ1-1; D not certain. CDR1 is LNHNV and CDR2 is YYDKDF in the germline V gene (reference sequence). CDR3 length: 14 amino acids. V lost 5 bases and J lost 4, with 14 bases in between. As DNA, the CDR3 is TGTGCCACCAGCGCACTCTCGTGGGGCACTGAAGCTTTCTTT. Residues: CATSALSWGTEAFF.

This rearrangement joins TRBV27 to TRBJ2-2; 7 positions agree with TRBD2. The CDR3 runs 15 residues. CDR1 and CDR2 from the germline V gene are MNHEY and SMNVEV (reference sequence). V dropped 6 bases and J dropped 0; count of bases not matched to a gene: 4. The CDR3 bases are TGTGCCAGCAGCTTTCTAGCGGCGAACACCGGGGAGCTGTTTTTT. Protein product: CASSFLAANTGELFF.

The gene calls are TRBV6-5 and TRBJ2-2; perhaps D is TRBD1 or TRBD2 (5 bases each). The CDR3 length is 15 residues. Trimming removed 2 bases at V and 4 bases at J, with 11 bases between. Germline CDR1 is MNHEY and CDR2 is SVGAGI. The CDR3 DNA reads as TGTGCCAGCAGTTACCTCGCAGGGAGCACCGGGGAGCTGTTTTTT. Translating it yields CASSYLAGSTGELFF.

CDR3 residues: CASSRWLGQGTGELFF. The CDR3 nucleotides read TGCGCCAGCAGCCGCTGGCTCGGACAGGGCACCGGGGAGCTGTTTTTT. This sequence joins TRBV5-1 and TRBJ2-2; 8 bases align to TRBD1. CDR1 is SGHRS, CDR2 YFSETQ, per germline. V shed 4 bases and J 4 bases; nucleotides not matched to a gene: 9. This CDR3 spans 16 amino acids.